Following are 14 T cell receptor beta chains from one sample sequenced in a study of cytomegalovirus exposure and HLA in healthy donors (dated 2017 in TCRdb). Library construction relied on the immunoSEQ multiplex PCR assay. A mixture of 60 forward primers for TCR Vbeta segments and 13 reverse primers for TCR Jbeta segments was used in the multiplex PCR. In TCRdb, the immuneACCESS table is reduced to in-frame sequences with V and J assigned. These tables do not hold every clone; where another copy was compared, an unresolved V gene accounts for under half, and the others remain unexplained. The sample records about 260,000 clones, 80% to 90% of which are singletons. The ten most abundant clones make up roughly 2% of the sample. Material for sequencing was PBMCs. Source of these receptors: a woman aged 40 to 55 in good health and CMV-seropositive.

The V call is TRBV4-3, the J call TRBJ2-7; 9 nucleotides align to TRBD2. The length of the CDR3 is 16 residues. With V trimmed by 0 bases and J by 3 bases, 6 bases remained unmatched. From germline, CDR1 is LGHNA and CDR2 YSLEER. The CDR3 protein is CASSQDRTSANYEQYF. CDR3 sequence (DNA): TGCGCCAGCAGCCAAGACAGGACTAGCGCCAACTACGAGCAGTACTTC.

V gene TRBV5-1 combines with J gene TRBJ2-1; D is perhaps TRBD2 (5 bases). The germline V gene encodes CDR1 SGHRS and CDR2 YFSETQ. V lost 6 bases and J 9 bases, leaving 22 bases between the germline ends. The CDR3 totals 15 residues. The CDR3 reads CASTSGIPLEGEQFF. In nucleotides, the CDR3 is TGCGCCAGCACCTCCGGGATCCCCTTAGAAGGTGAGCAGTTCTTC.

This chain connects TRBV7-9 to TRBJ2-7, with D possibly matching TRBD1 (5 bases). V gave up 6 bases and J gave up 2 bases, with 17 bases separating them. The germline V gene has CDR1 SEHNR and CDR2 FQNEAQ (reference sequence). The CDR3 spans 15 residues. The CDR3 here is CASSAVRGRPYEQYF. The CDR3, as DNA: TGTGCCAGCAGTGCGGTTAGGGGAAGGCCCTACGAGCAGTACTTC.

CDR3 sequence reads: CASSLVDNNSPLHF. Written as DNA, the CDR3 is TGTGCCAGCAGCTTAGTAGATAATAATTCACCCCTCCACTTT. This chain connects TRBV11-2 to TRBJ1-6, with D unresolved. With 1 base removed from V and 5 bases from J, the gap between germline ends came to 6 bases. Germline CDR1 reads SGHAT; CDR2 reads FQNNGV. The CDR3 is 14 residues long.

The rearrangement links TRBV12-5 to TRBJ2-2; 10 bases are a match to TRBD2. Losses at the gene ends were 7 bases for V and 5 bases for J; bases not matched to a gene: 7. The germline V gene encodes CDR1 LGHNT and CDR2 FRNRAP. This CDR3 has 15 residues. The CDR3 DNA reads TGTGCTAGTGCAGTAGCGGGAGGACCTACCGGGGAGCTGTTTTTT. It yields the protein CASAVAGGPTGELFF.

V gene TRBV19 combines with J gene TRBJ1-5; maybe TRBD1 (6 bases). This CDR3 region has 16 residues. The germline V gene has CDR1 LNHDA and CDR2 SQIVND (reference sequence). V gave up 1 base and J gave up 2 bases, with 12 bases separating them. The CDR3 spells CASSIVVGAGNQPQHF. The CDR3 DNA reads TGTGCCAGTAGTATAGTCGTGGGGGCCGGCAATCAGCCCCAGCATTTT.

The chain has TRBV29-1 and TRBJ2-1, with D maybe TRBD1 (5 bases). The CDR3 spans 13 residues. Germline V gene lookup returns CDR1 SQVTM and CDR2 ANQGSEA. The V gene lost 4 bases and the J gene lost 5 bases, with 12 bases spanning the gap. The CDR3 reads CSVVLDSDNEQFF. CDR3 nucleotides: TGCAGCGTTGTACTCGACAGCGACAATGAGCAGTTCTTC.

This clone appeared a few times. The chain joins TRBV5-1 to TRBJ2-7, with 9 bases lining up with TRBD2. The CDR3 length is 14 residues. The junction had 7 bases not matched to a gene; V was cut back by 6 bases and J by 3 bases. Germline loops: CDR1 SGHRS, CDR2 YFSETQ. The CDR3 region is CASTPGREGYEQYF. The CDR3 DNA is TGCGCCAGCACCCCAGGGCGGGAGGGCTACGAGCAGTACTTC.

The chain carries TRBV5-4 and TRBJ2-5, with 13 bases identical to TRBD2. The CDR3 sequence is 15 residues long. Germline CDR1 SGHNT, CDR2 YYREEE (reference sequence). J lost 5 bases, V lost 4 bases, and 5 bases had no gene match. CDR3 in amino acids: CASSPPGLAGETQYF. The CDR3 DNA sequence: TGTGCCAGCAGCCCACCGGGACTAGCGGGGGAGACCCAGTACTTC. The full variable domain, in which reference TRBV5-4 and TRBJ2-5 provide the parts outside the CDR3, is ETGVTQSPTHLIKTRGQQVTLRCSSQSGHNTVSWYQQALGQGPQFIFQYYREEENGRGNFPPRFSGLQFPNYSSELNVNALELDDSALYLCASSPPGLAGETQYFGPGTRLLVL.

This chain links TRBV19 with TRBJ1-2; weak D call: TRBD1 (6 bases). The CDR3 length is 14 residues. Trimming took off 4 bases at V and 7 bases at J, with 16 bases between the two ends. Germline V gene sequence: CDR1 LNHDA, CDR2 SQIVND (reference sequence). The CDR3 DNA is TGTGCCAGTAGTACCCCAACAGGGAAAGTTGGCTACACCTTC. Residues: CASSTPTGKVGYTF.

The V gene is TRBV6-5, the J gene TRBJ2-5; 11 nucleotides line up with TRBD1. Germline CDR1 reads MNHEY; CDR2 reads SVGAGI. Losses at the gene ends were 6 bases for V and 5 bases for J; bases not matched to a gene: 5. The CDR3 spans 14 residues. The CDR3 DNA follows: TGTGCCAGCAGAAGGACAGGGGGCCTCGAGACCCAGTACTTC. Translated, it gives CASRRTGGLETQYF.

This chain connects TRBV7-9 to TRBJ1-3; 8 bases match TRBD1. With 5 bases clipped from V and 0 bases from J, the junction kept 0 bases outside the gene matches. Germline V gene sequence: CDR1 SEHNR, CDR2 FQNEAQ (reference sequence). CDR3 size: 14 residues. CDR3 in amino acids: CASSGTGSGNTIYF. The CDR3 DNA reads as TGTGCCAGCAGCGGGACAGGCTCTGGAAACACCATATATTTT.

The chain combines TRBV30 with TRBJ1-4; D may be TRBD1 (6 bases). This CDR3 region has 12 residues. Germline assignment: CDR1 GTSNPN and CDR2 SVGIG (reference sequence). With 5 bases removed from V and 8 bases from J, the gap between germline ends came to 12 bases. The CDR3 region has the DNA TGTGCCTGGGCCGGGACACGAGAAAAACTGTTTTTT. This translates into CAWAGTREKLFF.

This chain uses TRBV9 with TRBJ1-1, with a weak D call TRBD1 (5 bases). Trimming shortened V by 0 bases and J by 0 bases, and 9 bases separated the two germline ends. Germline V gene lookup returns CDR1 SGDLS and CDR2 YYNGEE. The CDR3 has 15 residues. The CDR3 loop reads CASSVVRGVNTEAFF. The CDR3 region has the DNA TGTGCCAGCAGCGTAGTACGGGGGGTGAACACTGAAGCTTTCTTT. The variable domain in full, completed from reference TRBV9 and TRBJ1-1, reads DSGVTQTPKHLITATGQRVTLRCSPRSGDLSVYWYQQSLDQGLQFLIQYYNGEERAKGNILERFSAQQFPDLHSELNLSSLELGDSALYFCASSVVRGVNTEAFFGQGTRLTVV.